This T cell receptor beta chain was documented in a study of beta chain features in type 1 diabetes. Study in general: Patients were similar to healthy donors in age and gender (as well as in cell yields).

Findings and caveats of the study: Researchers report that Type 1 diabetes patients had moderately but significantly shorter TCRB CDR3s across all four CD4+ subsets.

As to this clone: The antigen remains unidentified.

Via the markers CD45RO/CCR7/CD25/CD127/CD95/CD27, stem cell-like memory, regulatory, central memory and naive CD4+ cells were sorted. Sequencing targeted expressed TCRB transcripts, as all isolated RNA had been reverse transcribed. Sequenced by immunoSEQ multiplex PCR; TCRdb stores in-frame clones only, minus some. The repertoire holds under 200,000 clones, with about 9.3% as singletons. Trimming took off 3 bases at V and 1 base at J, with 6 bases between the two ends. There are 13 residues in the CDR3. Per the germline V gene, CDR1 is SGHTA and CDR2 is FQGTGA. The TCR sequence derives from a young man with type 1 diabetes. V gene TRBV7-3 combines with J gene TRBJ1-2; D is unclear. The sample was central memory CD4+ T cells from blood. CDR3 DNA sequence: TGTGCCAGCAGCTTTGCCAGTAACTATGGCTACACCTTC. Translation gives CASSFASNYGYTF.